These 16 T cell receptor beta chains were sequenced from one sample in a study of neoadjuvant nivolumab and ipilimumab in lung cancer. Sequencing was performed with immunoSEQ multiplex PCR; in TCRdb, only in-frame clones are kept and a portion is missing. Found here are about 38,000 clones, roughly 87% of them singletons; the top ten hold roughly 3.3%. Sequenced material: peripheral blood, taken before neoadjuvant nivolumab, alone or with ipilimumab. The receptors shown here come from an adult with non-small cell lung cancer.

V gene TRBV7-2 combines with J gene TRBJ1-5, with D unresolved. V was trimmed by 5 bases and J by 2 bases, leaving 13 bases between them. The germline V gene has CDR1 SGHTA and CDR2 FQGNSA. The CDR3 length is 15 residues. The CDR3 coding sequence is TGTGCCAGCAGCCTAAATCTCGGTGGCAATCAGCCCCAGCATTTT. Translated, it gives CASSLNLGGNQPQHF.

This clone appeared a single time. The CDR3 here is CASSPLENEQFF. For the CDR3, the DNA is TGTGCCAGCTCACCACTCGAGAATGAGCAGTTCTTC. The V and J genes are TRBV18 and TRBJ2-1; D is ambiguous. Trimming took off 1 base at V and 7 bases at J, with 5 bases between the two ends. This CDR3 spans 12 amino acids. Germline lookup yields CDR1 KGHSH and CDR2 LQKENI.

The chain combines TRBV10-2 with TRBJ2-3, with 7 bases lining up with TRBD2. Germline V gene sequence: CDR1 WSHSY, CDR2 SAAADI. The trim removed 3 bases at V and 2 bases at J, leaving 8 bases unmatched. This CDR3 is built from 16 residues. Here the CDR3 reads CASSDTGGGNTDTQYF. The CDR3 DNA reads TGCGCCAGCAGTGATACCGGGGGAGGGAACACAGATACGCAGTATTTT.

This clone was seen more than once but under ten times. The chain has TRBV18 and TRBJ2-1; TRBD2 matches at 14 bases. Germline CDR1 is KGHSH and CDR2 is LQKENI. CDR3 length: 17 amino acids. V shed 0 bases, J shed 5 bases, and the junction held 3 bases outside the gene matches. The CDR3 reads CASSPPGLAGEDNEQFF. In DNA, the CDR3 is TGTGCCAGCTCACCACCGGGACTAGCGGGAGAGGACAATGAGCAGTTCTTC.

Written as DNA, the CDR3 is TGTGCCAGCAGTGTGGACAGGAAAGAGGGCTACACCTTC. Translated, it gives CASSVDRKEGYTF. The V and J genes are TRBV6-1 and TRBJ1-2, with TRBD1 matching 7 bases. The CDR3 totals 13 residues. CDR1 and CDR2 from the germline V gene are MNHNS and SASEGT. V lost 4 bases, J lost 8 bases, and 7 bases stayed unmatched.

This clone was counted once. V is TRBV11-2 and J is TRBJ2-1; 9 bases match TRBD2. The CDR3 has 16 amino acids. In germline, CDR1 is SGHAT, CDR2 FQNNGV. Trimming took 3 bases from V and 1 from J; bases not matched to a gene: 4. The CDR3 coding sequence is TGTGCCAGCAGCTTGGCAGGACTAGCGTCCTACAATGAGCAGTTCTTC. It yields the protein CASSLAGLASYNEQFF.

The rearrangement uses TRBV6-5 and TRBJ2-1; 8 bases map to TRBD2. The CDR3 extends over 15 amino acids. With 5 bases clipped from V and 2 bases from J, the junction kept 5 bases outside the gene matches. Germline V gives CDR1 MNHEY, CDR2 SVGAGI. CDR3 amino acids: CASSLTSGPYNEQFF. Here the CDR3 DNA reads TGTGCCAGCAGTCTAACTAGCGGACCCTACAATGAGCAGTTCTTC.

In DNA, the CDR3 is TGTGCCAGCAAAAAGCGGGATTTCTACGAGCAGTACTTC. As protein: CASKKRDFYEQYF. The chain employs TRBV6-9 and TRBJ2-7; 7 bases map to TRBD2. With 7 bases clipped from V and 3 bases from J, the junction kept 6 bases outside the gene matches. CDR1 is MNHGY and CDR2 is SVAAGI in the germline V gene. The CDR3 contains 13 residues.

The genes are TRBV30 and TRBJ2-3, with TRBD2 identical over 10 bases. V lost 0 bases, J lost 1 base, and 10 bases stayed unmatched. The CDR3 has 18 residues. Germline CDR1 is GTSNPN and CDR2 is SVGIG (reference sequence). DNA of the CDR3: TGTGCCTGGAGTGTTTCGATCAGACTAGCGGGCCGCACAGATACGCAGTATTTT. Its protein is CAWSVSIRLAGRTDTQYF.

The chain carries TRBV9 and TRBJ2-3, with D possibly TRBD1 on 5 matching bases. V gave up 4 bases and J gave up 2 bases, with 14 bases separating them. The CDR3 runs 15 residues. Germline lookup yields CDR1 SGDLS and CDR2 YYNGEE. The CDR3 is CASSPSGASTDTQYF. For the CDR3, the DNA is TGTGCCAGCAGCCCCAGTGGGGCGTCCACAGATACGCAGTATTTT.

This clone has a single count. CDR3 loop: CASSIDRGPYNEQFF. As DNA, the CDR3 is TGTGCCAGCAGCATAGACAGAGGCCCTTACAATGAGCAGTTCTTC. The J gene is TRBJ2-1, the V gene TRBV7-3; TRBD1 might be the D (5 bases). Trimming pared 5 bases from V and 4 bases from J, leaving 15 bases between. Germline loops: CDR1 SGHTA, CDR2 FQGTGA. The CDR3 runs 15 residues. Filled out from reference TRBV7-3 and TRBJ2-1, the complete variable domain reads GAGVSQTPSNKVTEKGKYVELRCDPISGHTALYWYRQSLGQGPEFLIYFQGTGAADDSGLPNDRFFAVRPEGSVSTLKIQRTERGDSAVYLCASSIDRGPYNEQFFGPGTRLTVL.

This rearrangement joins TRBV18 to TRBJ2-2; the D is unclear. CDR3 length: 16 residues. The germline gives CDR1 KGHSH, CDR2 LQKENI. V lost 6 bases and J lost 1, with 15 bases in between. CDR3 nucleotide sequence: TGTGCCAGCTCCAACCTAAGTACAGAGAACACCGGGGAGCTGTTTTTT. Amino acid sequence: CASSNLSTENTGELFF.

This clone appeared a single time. The chain carries TRBV7-2 and TRBJ1-2; the D is unclear. This CDR3 region has 15 residues. Trimming removed 0 bases at V and 4 bases at J, with 12 bases between. Germline lookup yields CDR1 SGHTA and CDR2 FQGNSA. The CDR3 loop reads CASSLARLSTYGYTF. CDR3 nucleotide sequence: TGTGCCAGCAGCTTAGCTCGCCTATCCACCTATGGCTACACCTTC.

V and J are TRBV6-6 and TRBJ1-5; no firm D call. This CDR3 is 14 amino acids long. Trimming cost V 6 bases and J 5 bases, with 14 bases left between them. From germline, CDR1 is MNHNY and CDR2 SVGAGI (reference sequence). The CDR3 protein is CASRAEGLHQPQHF. In DNA, the CDR3 is TGTGCCAGCAGGGCCGAAGGCCTTCATCAGCCCCAGCATTTT.

The genes are TRBV11-2 and TRBJ2-5; perhaps TRBD1 as D (5 bases). CDR1 SGHAT and CDR2 FQNNGV come from the germline V gene. Trimming pared 1 base from V and 2 bases from J, leaving 17 bases between. This CDR3 region has 17 residues. The CDR3 region is CASSLGGSPRTQETQYF. In DNA, the CDR3 is TGTGCCAGCAGCTTAGGGGGCAGCCCTCGGACACAAGAGACCCAGTACTTC.

J is TRBJ2-7 and V is TRBV13, with 9 bases fitting TRBD1. Per germline, CDR1 PRHDT and CDR2 FYEKMQ (reference sequence). V dropped 5 bases and J dropped 2; count of bases not matched to a gene: 4. The CDR3 runs 14 residues. The CDR3 reads CASSQQGATYEQYF. DNA for the CDR3: TGTGCCAGCAGCCAACAGGGGGCGACCTACGAGCAGTACTTC. Based on the CDR3 plus reference TRBV13 and TRBJ2-7, the full variable domain is AAGVIQSPRHLIKEKRETATLKCYPIPRHDTVYWYQQGPGQDPQFLISFYEKMQSDKGSIPDRFSAQQFSDYHSELNMSSLELGDSALYFCASSQQGATYEQYFGPGTRLTVT.